This TCR beta chain was captured by sequencing in a study of T cell clonality in common variable immunodeficiency. This CDR3 spans 15 amino acids. The germline V gene encodes CDR1 LNHDA and CDR2 SQIVND (reference sequence). Sequenced by immunoSEQ multiplex PCR; TCRdb stores in-frame clones only, minus some. The sample contains tens of thousands of clones, none of them singletons. Study-level findings and limits: Compared with controls, CVID subjects had fewer shared TCRbeta clones.

This clone was observed a handful of times. What it binds is not known. Sequence at one end of the junction differs from germline and may be a read error. The CDR3 end is not reached by the read, which stops 3 residues before it; the germline J gene fills it in. Other DNA sequences within the sample encode an identical CDR3. The V and J genes are TRBV19 and TRBJ1-3, with TRBD1 matching over 9 bases. The clonotype was recovered from a person between 18 and 75 years old in good health. The sample consisted of peripheral blood mononuclear cells. The chain's CDR3 is CASTPTGGTGNTIYF. The part of the CDR3 DNA that was read is TGTGCCAGTACCCCCACAGGGGGCACTGGAAACACA. The full variable domain, in which reference TRBV19 and TRBJ1-3 provide the parts outside the CDR3, is DGGITQSPKYLFRKEGQNVTLSCEQNLNHDAMYWYRQDPGQGLRLIYYSQIVNDFQKGDIAEGYSVSREKKESFPLTVTSAQKNPTAFYLCASTPTGGTGNTIYFGEGSWLTVV.